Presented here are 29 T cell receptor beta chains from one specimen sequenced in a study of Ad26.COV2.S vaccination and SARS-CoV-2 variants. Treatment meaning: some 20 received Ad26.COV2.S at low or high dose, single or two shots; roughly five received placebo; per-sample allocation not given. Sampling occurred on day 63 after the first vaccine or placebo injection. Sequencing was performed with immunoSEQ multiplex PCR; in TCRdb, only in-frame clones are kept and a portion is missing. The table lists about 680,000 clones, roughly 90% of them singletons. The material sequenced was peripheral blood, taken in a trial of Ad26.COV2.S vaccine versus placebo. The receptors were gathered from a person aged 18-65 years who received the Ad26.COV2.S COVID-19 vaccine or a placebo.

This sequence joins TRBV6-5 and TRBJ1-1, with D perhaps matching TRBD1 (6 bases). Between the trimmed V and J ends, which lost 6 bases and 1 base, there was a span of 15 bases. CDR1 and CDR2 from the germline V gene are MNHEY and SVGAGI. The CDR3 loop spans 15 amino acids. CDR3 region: CASSVPGHPNTEAFF. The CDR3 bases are TGTGCCAGCAGCGTCCCGGGACACCCGAACACTGAAGCTTTCTTT.

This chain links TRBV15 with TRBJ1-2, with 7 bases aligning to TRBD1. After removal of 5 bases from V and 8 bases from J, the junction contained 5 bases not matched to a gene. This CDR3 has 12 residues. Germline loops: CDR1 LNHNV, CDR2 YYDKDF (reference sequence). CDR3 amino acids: CATSEGADGYTF. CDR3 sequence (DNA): TGTGCCACCAGCGAGGGGGCAGACGGCTACACCTTC.

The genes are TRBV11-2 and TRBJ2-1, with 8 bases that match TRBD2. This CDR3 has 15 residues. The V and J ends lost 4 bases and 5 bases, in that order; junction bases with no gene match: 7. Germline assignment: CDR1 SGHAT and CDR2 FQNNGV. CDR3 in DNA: TGTGCCAGCAGCTCCCTAGCGGGCGCGAACAATGAGCAGTTCTTC. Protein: CASSSLAGANNEQFF. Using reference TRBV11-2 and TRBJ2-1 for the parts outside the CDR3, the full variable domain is EAGVAQSPRYKIIEKRQSVAFWCNPISGHATLYWYQQILGQGPKLLIQFQNNGVVDDSQLPKDRFSAERLKGVDSTLKIQPAKLEDSAVYLCASSSLAGANNEQFFGPGTRLTVL.

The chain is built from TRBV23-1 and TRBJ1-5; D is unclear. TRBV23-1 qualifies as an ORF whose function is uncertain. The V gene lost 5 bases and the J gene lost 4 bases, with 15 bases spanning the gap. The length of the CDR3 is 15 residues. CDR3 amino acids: CASSNFRALNQPQHF. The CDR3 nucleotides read TGCGCCAGCAGTAATTTTCGGGCCCTAAATCAGCCCCAGCATTTT.

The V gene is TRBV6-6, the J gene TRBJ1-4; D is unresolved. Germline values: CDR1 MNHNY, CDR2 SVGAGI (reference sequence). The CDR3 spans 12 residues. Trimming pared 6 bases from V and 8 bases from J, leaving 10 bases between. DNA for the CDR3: TGTGCCAGCAGCCCCTCTAGGGAAAAACTGTTTTTT. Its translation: CASSPSREKLFF.

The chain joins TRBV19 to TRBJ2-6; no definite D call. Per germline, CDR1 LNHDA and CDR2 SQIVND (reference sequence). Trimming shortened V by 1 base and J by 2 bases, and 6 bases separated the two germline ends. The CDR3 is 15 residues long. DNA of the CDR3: TGTGCCAGTAGTATAGCCGTAGCTGGGGCCAACGTCCTGACTTTC. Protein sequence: CASSIAVAGANVLTF.

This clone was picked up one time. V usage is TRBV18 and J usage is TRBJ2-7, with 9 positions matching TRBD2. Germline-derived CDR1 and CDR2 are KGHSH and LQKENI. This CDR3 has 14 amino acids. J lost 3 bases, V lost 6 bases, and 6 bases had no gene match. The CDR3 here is CASSRLAEDYEQYF. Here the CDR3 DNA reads TGTGCCAGCTCCCGACTAGCGGAGGACTACGAGCAGTACTTC.

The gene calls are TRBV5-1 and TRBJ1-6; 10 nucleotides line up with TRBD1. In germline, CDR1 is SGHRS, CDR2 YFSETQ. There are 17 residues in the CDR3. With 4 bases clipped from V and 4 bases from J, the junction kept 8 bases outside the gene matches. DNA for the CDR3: TGCGCCAGCAGCATTGGACAGGGGGATTTATATAATTCACCCCTCCACTTT. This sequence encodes CASSIGQGDLYNSPLHF.

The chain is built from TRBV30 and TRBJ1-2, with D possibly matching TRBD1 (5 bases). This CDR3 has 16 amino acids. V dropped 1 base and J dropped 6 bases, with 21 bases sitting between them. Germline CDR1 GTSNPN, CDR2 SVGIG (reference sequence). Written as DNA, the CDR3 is TGTGCCTGGAGTGGATACTCTGGGGGTTTGTCGAATGGCTACACCTTC. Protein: CAWSGYSGGLSNGYTF.

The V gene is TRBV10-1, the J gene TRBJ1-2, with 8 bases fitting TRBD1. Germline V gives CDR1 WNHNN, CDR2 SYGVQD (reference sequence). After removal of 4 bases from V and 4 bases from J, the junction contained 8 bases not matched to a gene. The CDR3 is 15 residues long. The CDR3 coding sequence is TGCGCCAGCAGTGGGACAGGGACCTTATTCTATGGCTACACCTTC. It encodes CASSGTGTLFYGYTF.

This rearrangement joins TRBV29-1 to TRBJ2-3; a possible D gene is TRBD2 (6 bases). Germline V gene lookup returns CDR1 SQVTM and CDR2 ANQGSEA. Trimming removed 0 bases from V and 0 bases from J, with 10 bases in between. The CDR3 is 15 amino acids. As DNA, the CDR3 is TGCAGCGTTGAAGATCCCGGGACTAGCACAGATACGCAGTATTTT. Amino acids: CSVEDPGTSTDTQYF.

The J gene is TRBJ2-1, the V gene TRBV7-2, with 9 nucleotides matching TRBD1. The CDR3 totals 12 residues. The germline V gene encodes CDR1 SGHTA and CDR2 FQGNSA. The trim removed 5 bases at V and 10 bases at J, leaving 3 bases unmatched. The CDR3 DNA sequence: TGTGCCAGCAGCACGACAGGGGGGGAGCAGTTCTTC. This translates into CASSTTGGEQFF. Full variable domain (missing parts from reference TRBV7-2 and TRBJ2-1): GAGVSQSPSNKVTEKGKDVELRCDPISGHTALYWYRQSLGQGLEFLIYFQGNSAPDKSGLPSDRFSAERTGGSVSTLTIQRTQQEDSAVYLCASSTTGGEQFFGPGTRLTVL.

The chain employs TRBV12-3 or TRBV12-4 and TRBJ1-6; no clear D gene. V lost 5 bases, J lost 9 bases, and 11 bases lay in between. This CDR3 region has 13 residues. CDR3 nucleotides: TGTGCCAGCAGTGAAGTCAGGATTTCACCCCTCCACTTT. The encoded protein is CASSEVRISPLHF.

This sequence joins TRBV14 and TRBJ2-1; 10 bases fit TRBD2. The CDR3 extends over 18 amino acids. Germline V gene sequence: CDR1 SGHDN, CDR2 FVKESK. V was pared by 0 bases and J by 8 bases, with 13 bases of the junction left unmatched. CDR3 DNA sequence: TGTGCCAGCAGCCAAGAGGCGCGGACTAGCGGATTTTTAGATGAGCAGTTCTTC. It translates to CASSQEARTSGFLDEQFF.

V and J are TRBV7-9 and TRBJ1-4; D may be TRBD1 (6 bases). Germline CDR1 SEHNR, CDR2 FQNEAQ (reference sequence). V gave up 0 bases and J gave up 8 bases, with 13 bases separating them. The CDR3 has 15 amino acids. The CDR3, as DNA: TGTGCCAGCAGCTTAGCGAGGCAGGGGACCGAAAAACTGTTTTTT. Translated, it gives CASSLARQGTEKLFF.

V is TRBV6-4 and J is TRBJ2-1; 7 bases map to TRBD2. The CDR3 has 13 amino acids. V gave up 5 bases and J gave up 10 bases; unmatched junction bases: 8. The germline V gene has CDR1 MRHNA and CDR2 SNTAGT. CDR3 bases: TGTGCCAGCAGTCCCGGGACTACATGGGAGCAGTTCTTC. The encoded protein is CASSPGTTWEQFF.

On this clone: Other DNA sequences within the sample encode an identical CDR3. This CDR3 is CASSLGTEAFF. The CDR3 DNA reads TGTGCCAGCAGCCTGGGGACAGAAGCTTTCTTT. The chain has TRBV7-6 and TRBJ1-1; a possible D gene is TRBD1 (6 bases). Germline V gene data show CDR1 as SGHVS and CDR2 as FNYEAQ. This CDR3 comprises 11 residues. V was pared by 5 bases and J by 8 bases, with 9 bases between. The full variable domain, its missing parts supplied by reference TRBV7-6 and TRBJ1-1, is GAGVSQSPRYKVTKRGQDVALRCDPISGHVSLYWYRQALGQGPEFLTYFNYEAQQDKSGLPNDRFSAERPEGSISTLTIQRTEQRDSAMYRCASSLGTEAFFGQGTRLTVV.

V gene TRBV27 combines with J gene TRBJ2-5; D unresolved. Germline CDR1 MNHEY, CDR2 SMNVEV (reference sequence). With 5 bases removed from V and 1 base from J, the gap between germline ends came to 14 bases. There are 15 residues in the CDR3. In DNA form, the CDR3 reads TGTGCCAGCAGTCCAACCCCCAGGTCCCAAGAGACCCAGTACTTC. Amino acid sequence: CASSPTPRSQETQYF.

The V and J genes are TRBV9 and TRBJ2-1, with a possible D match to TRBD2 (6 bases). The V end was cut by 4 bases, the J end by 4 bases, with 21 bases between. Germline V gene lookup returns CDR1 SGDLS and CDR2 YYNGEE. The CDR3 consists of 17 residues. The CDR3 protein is CASSSAPGSGVYNEQFF. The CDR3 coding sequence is TGTGCCAGCAGCTCAGCCCCCGGGTCGGGAGTTTACAATGAGCAGTTCTTC. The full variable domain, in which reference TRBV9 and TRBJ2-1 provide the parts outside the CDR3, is DSGVTQTPKHLITATGQRVTLRCSPRSGDLSVYWYQQSLDQGLQFLIQYYNGEERAKGNILERFSAQQFPDLHSELNLSSLELGDSALYFCASSSAPGSGVYNEQFFGPGTRLTVL.

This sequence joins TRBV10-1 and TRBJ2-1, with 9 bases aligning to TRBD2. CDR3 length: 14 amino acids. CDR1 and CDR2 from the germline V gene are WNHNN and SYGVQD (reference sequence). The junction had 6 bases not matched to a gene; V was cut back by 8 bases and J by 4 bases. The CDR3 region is CASRASGTYNEQFF. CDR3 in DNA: TGCGCCAGCCGGGCTAGCGGGACGTACAATGAGCAGTTCTTC.

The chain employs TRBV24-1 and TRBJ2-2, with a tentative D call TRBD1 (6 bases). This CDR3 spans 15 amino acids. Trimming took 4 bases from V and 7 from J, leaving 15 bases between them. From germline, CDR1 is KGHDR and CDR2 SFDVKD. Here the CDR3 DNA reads TGTGCCACCAGTGACCCAGGCAGGGGTGACGGGGAGCTGTTTTTT. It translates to CATSDPGRGDGELFF.

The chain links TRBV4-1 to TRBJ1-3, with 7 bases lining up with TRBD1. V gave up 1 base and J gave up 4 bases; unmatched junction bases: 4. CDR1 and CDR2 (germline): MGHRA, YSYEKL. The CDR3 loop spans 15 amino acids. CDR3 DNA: TGCGCCAGCAGCCAAGGACAGGGAGGAGGAAACACCATATATTTT. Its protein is CASSQGQGGGNTIYF.

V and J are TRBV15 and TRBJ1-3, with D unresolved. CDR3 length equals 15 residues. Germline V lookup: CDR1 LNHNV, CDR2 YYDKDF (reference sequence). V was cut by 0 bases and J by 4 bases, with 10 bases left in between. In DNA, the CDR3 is TGTGCCACCAGCAGAGAGATGGCGGGAGGAAACACCATATATTTT. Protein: CATSREMAGGNTIYF.

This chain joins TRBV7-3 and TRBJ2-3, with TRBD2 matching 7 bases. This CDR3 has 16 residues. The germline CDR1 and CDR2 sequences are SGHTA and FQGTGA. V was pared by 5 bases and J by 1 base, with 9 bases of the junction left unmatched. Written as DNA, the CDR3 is TGTGCCAGCAGCCGCGGCGGGGGAGCGCGCACAGATACGCAGTATTTT. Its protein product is CASSRGGGARTDTQYF.

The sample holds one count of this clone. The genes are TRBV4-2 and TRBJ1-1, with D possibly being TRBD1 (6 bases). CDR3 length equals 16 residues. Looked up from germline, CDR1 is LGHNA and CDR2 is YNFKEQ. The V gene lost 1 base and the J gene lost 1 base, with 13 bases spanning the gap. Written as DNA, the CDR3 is TGTGCCAGCAGCCAAGCAAGGGGGGCCGCGAACACTGAAGCTTTCTTT. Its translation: CASSQARGAANTEAFF.

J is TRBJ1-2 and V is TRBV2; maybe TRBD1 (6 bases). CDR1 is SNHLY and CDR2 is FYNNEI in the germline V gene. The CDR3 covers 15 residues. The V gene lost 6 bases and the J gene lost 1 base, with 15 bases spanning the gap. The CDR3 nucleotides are TGTGCCAGCAGGCCCGGACAGATTCTTAACTATGGCTACACCTTC. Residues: CASRPGQILNYGYTF.

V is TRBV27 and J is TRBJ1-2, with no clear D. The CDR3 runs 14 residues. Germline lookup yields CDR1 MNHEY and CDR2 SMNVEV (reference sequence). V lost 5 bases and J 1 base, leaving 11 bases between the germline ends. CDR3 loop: CASSPHAGNYGYTF. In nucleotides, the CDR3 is TGTGCCAGCAGTCCACACGCGGGTAACTATGGCTACACCTTC.

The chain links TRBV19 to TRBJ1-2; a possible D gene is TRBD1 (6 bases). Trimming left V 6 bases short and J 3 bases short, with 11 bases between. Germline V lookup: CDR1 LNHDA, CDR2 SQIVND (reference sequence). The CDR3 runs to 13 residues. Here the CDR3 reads CASRRTDYYGYTF. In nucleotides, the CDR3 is TGTGCCAGTAGACGGACAGACTACTATGGCTACACCTTC.

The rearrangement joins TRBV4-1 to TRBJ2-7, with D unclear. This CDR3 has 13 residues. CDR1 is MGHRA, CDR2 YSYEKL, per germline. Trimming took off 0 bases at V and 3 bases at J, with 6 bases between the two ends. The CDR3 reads CASSQEGNYEQYF. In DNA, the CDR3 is TGCGCCAGCAGCCAAGAGGGCAACTACGAGCAGTACTTC.